This TCR beta chain was recovered during a study of blood T cell repertoires in COVID-19. About the study: Whether acute or convalescent, the COVID-19 samples came from the United States, Italy and Spain. Nucleic acid was either cDNA or gDNA, and it came from T cells, B-cell-depleted T cells, or PBMCs.

The CDR3 extends over 13 amino acids. Original handling: Estimated nucleated cell counts came from reference gene primer amplification. The repertoire was sequenced with immunoSEQ multiplex PCR; TCRdb's copy has only in-frame clones and lacks some. V, J and clone size were drawn from that table, and D and trimming were deduced from the DNA. In the table there are fewer than 25,000 clones, over 70% of which are singletons. The receptor comes from a human donor with active COVID-19. The donor label of this sample is uncertain. The gene calls are TRBV21-1 and TRBJ1-1. TRBV21-1 is a known pseudogene. Specimen: peripheral blood. CDR3 protein: CASPNRGNTEAFF. CDR3 coding DNA: TGTGCCAGCCCGAATCGGGGGAACACTGAAGCTTTCTTT.